This TCR beta chain was captured by sequencing in a study of OX40 agonist ivuxolimab in advanced cancers. General notes on the study: Ivuxolimab was an agonistic, fully human IgG2 monoclonal antibody directed against OX40 (CD134), a costimulatory receptor. Intravenous ivuxolimab was administered to patients every 2 weeks at six dose levels: 0.01, 0.1, 0.3, 1.5, 3 and 10 mg/kg. Of the approximately 54 dose-escalation patients, hepatocellular carcinoma was present in around 20, melanoma in around 15, renal cell carcinoma in 9 and head and neck cancer in 9. A male proportion of roughly 85% and a mean age of approximately 61 years, ranging from roughly 23 to 79, were recorded for the dose-escalation cohort. Patients were allowed to have had prior anti-PD-1, anti-PD-L1 or anti-CTLA-4 therapy, and more than 30% of the dose-escalation patients had previously received checkpoint inhibitors. Partial responses occurred in three dose-escalation patients, of whom one had hepatocellular carcinoma and two had cutaneous melanoma. Peripheral TCRbeta sequencing aimed to test whether ivuxolimab altered TCR sequence diversity and caused clonal T-cell expansion. The monotherapy dose-escalation portion (N = 52 patients) of the phase I ivuxolimab trial is reported in the paper. General study outcomes and caveats: Low levels of normalized T-cell clonal expansion were also seen in some nonresponding patients. The antigen specificity of the peripheral T cells that underwent clonal expansion was not determined. In the 0.1-3.0 mg/kg groups, partial responders were among the patients with the lowest normalized peripheral clonal expansion, particularly in CD8+ T cells. After ivuxolimab, CD8+ T cells had more expanded clones than CD4+ T cells on average. At doses from 0.1 to 3.0 mg/kg, clonal expansion was seen in both CD4+ and CD8+ blood T cells between baseline and week 6.

Patients with autoimmune disease history or receiving systemic immunosuppression were excluded from the trial. Peripheral blood for TCR sequencing was drawn from every dose cohort at baseline, at cycle 4 day 1 and at cycle 7 day 1. Samples came from an open-label, multicenter, first-in-human phase I dose-escalation trial of ivuxolimab. Adults with locally advanced or metastatic melanoma, renal cell carcinoma, hepatocellular carcinoma or head and neck squamous cell carcinoma were enrolled in the trial. Before TCR sequencing, CD4+ and CD8+ T cells were separately sorted from peripheral blood. V trim: 4 bases; J trim: 8 bases; unmatched bases: 13. The germline V gene specifies MNHNS as CDR1 and SASEGT as CDR2. The CDR3 holds 16 amino acids from the cysteine to the phenylalanine. Just CDR3 DNA is preserved here, 48 bases in frame from base 1. Turning to this clone: No cognate antigen has been identified for it. Per-nucleotide qualities are absent, and no much larger clonotype sits a single base away.

Genomic DNA was extracted from sorted cells for sequencing of the TCRbeta CDR3 region. The immunoSEQ Assay was used to sequence the TCRbeta CDR3 regions. In TCRdb, the immuneACCESS table is reduced to in-frame sequences with V and J assigned. These tables do not hold every clone; where another copy was compared, an unresolved V gene accounts for under half, and the others remain unexplained. The sample table shows about 49,000 clones, and around 80% are seen once. The ten most abundant clones make up around 1.6% of the sample. This TCR derives from an adult with an advanced solid tumor such as melanoma, head and neck, liver or kidney cancer. This chain is built from TRBV6-1 and TRBJ2-7; TRBD2 agrees with 11 junctional bases. The sample consisted of CD4+ or CD8+ T cells sorted from blood, taken in a trial of the OX40 agonist ivuxolimab. The CDR3 protein sequence reads: CASSGGTSGRVVKQYF. The sequence in DNA is TGTGCCAGCAGTGGAGGGACTAGCGGTAGAGTGGTGAAGCAGTACTTC.